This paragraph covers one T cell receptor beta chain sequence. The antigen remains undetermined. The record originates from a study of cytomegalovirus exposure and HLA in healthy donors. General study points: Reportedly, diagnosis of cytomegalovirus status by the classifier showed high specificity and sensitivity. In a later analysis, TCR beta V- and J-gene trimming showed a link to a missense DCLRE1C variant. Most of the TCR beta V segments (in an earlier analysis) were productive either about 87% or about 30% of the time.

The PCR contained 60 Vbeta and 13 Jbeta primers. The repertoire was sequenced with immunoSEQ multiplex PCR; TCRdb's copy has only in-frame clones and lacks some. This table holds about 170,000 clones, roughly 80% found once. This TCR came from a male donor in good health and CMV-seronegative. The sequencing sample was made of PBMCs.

CDR3 in DNA: TGCGCCAGCAGCAGACAGATGAACACTGAAGCTTTCTTT. Translation: CASSRQMNTEAFF. The V call is TRBV10-1, the J call TRBJ1-1; D is perhaps TRBD1 (5 bases). This CDR3 contains 13 residues. The V gene lost 6 bases and the J gene lost 0 bases, with 8 bases spanning the gap. Germline CDR1 reads WNHNN; CDR2 reads SYGVQD (reference sequence).